The 31 T cell receptor beta chains given below trace back to one sample, sequenced in a study of blood T cell repertoires in COVID-19. Measured with immunoSEQ multiplex PCR; TCRdb has only the in-frame clones, and not every one. The sample has roughly 260,000 clones, under 95% seen once; the top ten hold less than 2.5%. The sample was PBMCs or T cells enriched from blood (not recorded which). The source is a woman aged 18-29 years who had recovered from COVID-19.

The chain links TRBV24-1 to TRBJ1-5; 10 nucleotides match TRBD1. The CDR3 runs 16 residues. The germline gives CDR1 KGHDR, CDR2 SFDVKD. V gave up 5 bases and J gave up 6 bases; unmatched junction bases: 9. CDR3 sequence reads: CATSGRTGGSFQPQHF. CDR3 nucleotides: TGTGCCACCAGTGGGCGGACAGGGGGATCTTTTCAGCCCCAGCATTTT.

V and J are TRBV2 and TRBJ2-5, with TRBD1 identical over 11 bases. The CDR3 length is 14 residues. The ends lost 10 bases at V and 2 bases at J; junction bases unmatched: 6. Germline CDR1 SNHLY, CDR2 FYNNEI. CDR3 in DNA: TGTGCCACATCACGGGACAGGGGGCAAGAGACCCAGTACTTC. This encodes CATSRDRGQETQYF.

The chain joins TRBV5-8 to TRBJ2-7, with TRBD1 as a possible D gene (5 bases). Germline V CDR1 and CDR2: SGHTS, YDEGEE. CDR3 length: 14 residues. Between the trimmed V and J ends, which lost 3 bases and 5 bases, there was a span of 15 bases. CDR3 region: CASSYQGNWNEQYF. The CDR3 region has the DNA TGTGCCAGCAGCTACCAGGGTAATTGGAACGAGCAGTACTTC.

This clone was observed a single time. The V call is TRBV9, the J call TRBJ2-5, with TRBD2 identical over 9 bases. The V and J ends lost 0 bases and 5 bases, in that order; junction bases with no gene match: 5. Germline CDR1 is SGDLS and CDR2 is YYNGEE. This CDR3 is 15 amino acids long. The CDR3 loop is CASSVGGTSPETQYF. CDR3 in DNA: TGTGCCAGCAGCGTAGGTGGGACTAGCCCGGAGACCCAGTACTTC.

The chain employs TRBV5-5 and TRBJ1-2, with 10 bases that match TRBD1. V shed 2 bases, J shed 8 bases, and the junction held 3 bases outside the gene matches. Germline lookup yields CDR1 SGHKS and CDR2 YYEKEE (reference sequence). The CDR3 has 13 amino acids. This CDR3 is CASSFGQGDGYTF. Here the CDR3 DNA reads TGTGCCAGCAGCTTTGGACAGGGGGACGGCTACACCTTC.

The chain joins TRBV19 to TRBJ2-3; 11 nucleotides align to TRBD1. Losses at the gene ends were 5 bases for V and 5 bases for J; bases not matched to a gene: 9. Germline V gene lookup returns CDR1 LNHDA and CDR2 SQIVND (reference sequence). CDR3 length equals 16 residues. CDR3 sequence (DNA): TGTGCCAGTAGTCGAACCGGGACAGGGGGTTTAGATACGCAGTATTTT. The encoded protein is CASSRTGTGGLDTQYF. Looking up the rest from reference TRBV19 and TRBJ2-3 gives the full variable domain: DGGITQSPKYLFRKEGQNVTLSCEQNLNHDAMYWYRQDPGQGLRLIYYSQIVNDFQKGDIAEGYSVSREKKESFPLTVTSAQKNPTAFYLCASSRTGTGGLDTQYFGPGTRLTVL.

The chain's CDR3 is CASRRGGVGGYTF. CDR3 DNA: TGTGCCAGCAGGAGGGGGGGCGTGGGTGGCTACACCTTC. V and J are TRBV2 and TRBJ1-2, with a possible D match to TRBD1 (6 bases). CDR1 is SNHLY, CDR2 FYNNEI, per germline. Trimming stripped 6 bases from V and 7 bases from J, with 15 bases between. The CDR3 is 13 amino acids.

In its sample, this clone was seen a few times. CDR3 in amino acids: CASSPGQMNTEAFF. CDR3 nucleotide sequence: TGTGCCAGCAGCCCGGGACAGATGAACACTGAAGCTTTCTTT. The rearrangement joins TRBV7-3 to TRBJ1-1; 7 positions agree with TRBD1. In germline, CDR1 is SGHTA, CDR2 FQGTGA. J gave up 0 bases and V 5 bases, and 3 bases lay outside the gene matches. CDR3 length: 14 residues.

The chain recombines TRBV19 with TRBJ1-5; a weak D match, TRBD1 (6 bases). Germline CDR1 LNHDA, CDR2 SQIVND (reference sequence). Trimming shortened V by 3 bases and J by 1 base, and 10 bases separated the two germline ends. CDR3 size: 15 residues. DNA for the CDR3: TGTGCCAGTAGTATTAGTGGGACAAGCAATCAGCCCCAGCATTTT. It is translated as CASSISGTSNQPQHF.

This CDR3 is CAWSLSEGREQYF. In DNA form, the CDR3 reads TGTGCCTGGAGCCTATCCGAGGGGAGGGAGCAGTACTTC. The V gene is TRBV30, the J gene TRBJ2-7; D may be TRBD2 (6 bases). Germline lookup yields CDR1 GTSNPN and CDR2 SVGIG (reference sequence). The CDR3 runs to 13 residues. Between the trimmed V and J ends, which lost 3 bases and 7 bases, there was a span of 16 bases.

This clone was counted once. This chain connects TRBV12-3 or TRBV12-4 to TRBJ1-5; D not certain. With 6 bases removed from V and 7 bases from J, the gap between germline ends came to 13 bases. This CDR3 comprises 13 residues. The CDR3 region is CASSLRGWQPQHF. The CDR3 nucleotides are TGTGCCAGCAGCTTACGGGGTTGGCAGCCCCAGCATTTT.

Here the CDR3 reads CASSLAQGIDSPLHF. CDR3 nucleotide sequence: TGTGCCAGCAGCTTGGCACAGGGGATAGATTCACCCCTCCACTTT. The V call is TRBV5-6, the J call TRBJ1-6; TRBD1 aligns across 7 bases. Germline values: CDR1 SGHDT, CDR2 YYEEEE. The CDR3 runs to 15 residues. The V and J ends lost 0 bases and 8 bases, in that order; junction bases with no gene match: 5. The full variable domain, with the rest looked up from reference TRBV5-6 and TRBJ1-6, is DAGVTQSPTHLIKTRGQQVTLRCSPKSGHDTVSWYQQALGQGPQFIFQYYEEEERQRGNFPDRFSGHQFPNYSSELNVNALLLGDSALYLCASSLAQGIDSPLHFGNGTRLTVT.

The V call is TRBV4-1, the J call TRBJ1-2, with TRBD1 as a possible D gene (6 bases). CDR3 size: 17 residues. The germline V and J ends were trimmed by 4 bases and 4 bases, with 22 bases remaining between them. The germline CDR1 and CDR2 sequences are MGHRA and YSYEKL. The CDR3 is CASSPGRGGRRVYGYTF. The DNA for the CDR3 is TGCGCCAGCAGCCCCGGCCGGGGGGGGCGCCGAGTCTATGGCTACACCTTC.

CDR3 amino acids: CASSPRDLETQYF. DNA of the CDR3: TGTGCCAGCAGTCCCCGGGACTTAGAGACCCAGTACTTC. The chain links TRBV12-3 or TRBV12-4 to TRBJ2-5; TRBD2 is a possible D gene (6 bases). This CDR3 region has 13 residues. The germline V and J ends were trimmed by 5 bases and 4 bases, with 11 bases remaining between them.

The rearrangement joins TRBV4-1 to TRBJ2-7, with TRBD2 matching over 9 bases. The CDR3 sequence is 17 residues long. The J segment lost 3 bases and the V segment lost 2 bases, leaving 11 bases of the junction unmatched. The V gene's germline CDR1 is MGHRA and CDR2 YSYEKL. The chain's CDR3 is CASSQPRAGTSLYEQYF. In nucleotides, the CDR3 is TGCGCCAGCAGCCAACCTCGCGCCGGGACTAGCCTCTACGAGCAGTACTTC.

The rearrangement links TRBV18 to TRBJ1-4, with 8 bases that match TRBD1. CDR1 is KGHSH, CDR2 LQKENI, per germline. The CDR3 is 16 residues long. Trimming at V came to 1 base and at J to 4 bases, leaving 5 bases not matched to a gene. CDR3 region: CASSPQDRVFNEKLFF. For the CDR3, the DNA is TGTGCCAGCTCACCACAGGACAGGGTCTTTAATGAAAAACTGTTTTTT.

The chain is built from TRBV28 and TRBJ2-7; 8 bases agree with TRBD2. The CDR3 runs to 15 residues. V trimming: 8 bases; J trimming: 1 base; junction bases outside the gene matches: 10. The V gene's germline CDR1 is MDHEN and CDR2 SYDVKM. CDR3 loop: CASHPSSGRSYEQYF. DNA of the CDR3: TGTGCCAGCCACCCGTCCAGCGGGAGATCCTACGAGCAGTACTTC.

V usage is TRBV3-1 (or the pseudogene TRBV3-2) and J usage is TRBJ2-1; D unclear. The CDR3 has 12 amino acids. Deletions cut 3 bases from V and 11 bases from J, with 11 bases between. Germline V gene sequence: CDR1 LGHDT, CDR2 YNNKEL (reference sequence). The CDR3 reads CASSHTPGQQFF. The CDR3 nucleotides are TGTGCCAGCAGCCACACCCCTGGGCAGCAGTTCTTC.

The V call is TRBV2, the J call TRBJ2-2, with TRBD2 matching over 8 bases. In germline, CDR1 is SNHLY, CDR2 FYNNEI. Unmatched junction bases numbered 9, after V lost 6 bases and J lost 6 bases. The CDR3 length is 15 residues. The CDR3 DNA reads TGTGCCAGCAGCGACGGGACTAGGTCGGCCGGGGAGCTGTTTTTT. Translating it yields CASSDGTRSAGELFF.

This clone has only one observation. V gene TRBV7-2 combines with J gene TRBJ2-7; 12 nucleotides line up with TRBD2. CDR1 is SGHTA and CDR2 is FQGNSA in the germline V gene. This CDR3 has 15 amino acids. J was trimmed by 4 bases and V by 5 bases; bases with no gene match: 6. CDR3 protein: CASSTQLAGGYEQYF. CDR3 coding DNA: TGTGCCAGCAGCACCCAACTAGCGGGGGGTTACGAGCAGTACTTC.

The rearrangement joins TRBV18 to TRBJ2-7, with 8 bases identical to TRBD1. This CDR3 is 14 amino acids long. Germline loops: CDR1 KGHSH, CDR2 LQKENI. V was clipped by 2 bases and J by 6 bases; unmatched bases: 6. CDR3 DNA: TGTGCCAGCTCACCAACCTTAGACAGGGGCGAGCAGTACTTC. This sequence encodes CASSPTLDRGEQYF.

The DNA of the CDR3 is TGTGCCAGCAGCTTAGGGCTAGCGGGAGTAACAGATACGCAGTATTTT. Residues: CASSLGLAGVTDTQYF. The chain has TRBV7-2 and TRBJ2-3; 10 bases line up with TRBD2. Unmatched junction bases numbered 4, after V lost 1 base and J lost 3 bases. The CDR3 totals 16 residues. Looked up from germline, CDR1 is SGHTA and CDR2 is FQGNSA.

This clone was recorded once. The CDR3 loop is CASSLDSPITDTQYF. In DNA, the CDR3 is TGTGCCAGCAGCTTGGATAGCCCCATCACAGATACGCAGTATTTT. V gene TRBV5-4 combines with J gene TRBJ2-3; D is unclear. Trimming removed 0 bases from V and 2 bases from J, with 10 bases in between. CDR1 SGHNT and CDR2 YYREEE come from the germline V gene (reference sequence). The CDR3 is 15 residues long. Looking up the rest from reference TRBV5-4 and TRBJ2-3 gives the full variable domain: ETGVTQSPTHLIKTRGQQVTLRCSSQSGHNTVSWYQQALGQGPQFIFQYYREEENGRGNFPPRFSGLQFPNYSSELNVNALELDDSALYLCASSLDSPITDTQYFGPGTRLTVL.

The rearrangement uses TRBV12-3 or TRBV12-4 and TRBJ1-5; D possibly corresponds to TRBD1 (6 bases). The CDR3 spans 12 residues. Trimming took 5 bases from V and 5 from J, leaving 7 bases between them. The CDR3: CASSNRDQPQHF. CDR3 bases: TGTGCCAGCAGTAACAGGGATCAGCCCCAGCATTTT.

The chain combines TRBV14 with TRBJ1-1, with D unresolved. Germline CDR1 and CDR2: SGHDN and FVKESK. This CDR3 region has 15 residues. V lost 4 bases and J lost 1, with 13 bases in between. The CDR3 region is CASSPARVPNTEAFF. CDR3 sequence (DNA): TGTGCCAGCAGCCCCGCGCGGGTGCCGAACACTGAAGCTTTCTTT.

The rearrangement joins TRBV12-3 or TRBV12-4 to TRBJ1-2, with D perhaps TRBD1 (5 bases). This CDR3 has 11 amino acids. Trimming shortened V by 8 bases and J by 13 bases, and 17 bases separated the two germline ends. DNA for the CDR3: TGTGCCAGCGACTACAGGAGGGTCCGCACCTTC. This sequence encodes CASDYRRVRTF.

V and J are TRBV6-5 and TRBJ1-1; TRBD1 matches at 9 bases. Losses at the gene ends were 8 bases for V and 1 base for J; bases not matched to a gene: 2. This CDR3 region has 13 residues. CDR1 and CDR2 (germline): MNHEY, SVGAGI. The CDR3 reads CASGDRANTEAFF. As DNA, the CDR3 is TGTGCCAGCGGGGACAGGGCGAACACTGAAGCTTTCTTT.

DNA of the CDR3: TGTGCCATGACAGGGAGCTCTGGAAACACCATATATTTT. Translated: CAMTGSSGNTIYF. The chain links TRBV6-5 to TRBJ1-3; 7 nucleotides match TRBD1. The CDR3 is 13 residues long. V dropped 10 bases and J dropped 0; count of bases not matched to a gene: 3. The germline gives CDR1 MNHEY, CDR2 SVGAGI.

The chain combines TRBV28 with TRBJ1-1, with D uncertain. The ends were cut back, 6 bases at V and 3 bases at J, with 14 bases in the middle. Germline V gene data show CDR1 as MDHEN and CDR2 as SYDVKM. The CDR3 is 14 residues long. CDR3 amino acids: CASRGWGVDTEAFF. For the CDR3, the DNA is TGTGCCAGCAGAGGGTGGGGAGTAGACACTGAAGCTTTCTTT.

The chain recombines TRBV9 with TRBJ2-1; 12 bases are a match to TRBD2. The germline gives CDR1 SGDLS, CDR2 YYNGEE. Unmatched junction bases numbered 9, after V lost 0 bases and J lost 8 bases. The CDR3 sequence is 17 residues long. The CDR3 region is CASSVALASGGADEQFF. CDR3 in DNA: TGTGCCAGCAGCGTAGCTTTGGCTAGCGGGGGGGCGGATGAGCAGTTCTTC.

The chain carries TRBV5-4 and TRBJ2-4; 11 bases fit TRBD2. The V gene's germline CDR1 is SGHNT and CDR2 YYREEE (reference sequence). V shed 4 bases, J shed 3 bases, and the junction held 6 bases outside the gene matches. This CDR3 comprises 16 residues. CDR3 loop: CASSVTSGMGKNIQYF. The DNA for the CDR3 is TGTGCCAGCAGCGTGACTAGCGGGATGGGCAAAAACATTCAGTACTTC.